The 28 T cell receptor beta chains in this list originate from one sample, sequenced in a study of OX40 agonist ivuxolimab in advanced cancers. Generated by immunoSEQ multiplex PCR, the TCRdb table keeps only in-frame clones and is missing some. Of 25,000 to 35,000 clones listed, approximately 91% are singletons. Here the sequenced sample was CD4+ or CD8+ T cells sorted from blood, taken in a trial of the OX40 agonist ivuxolimab. The receptors originated from an adult with an advanced solid tumor such as melanoma, head and neck, liver or kidney cancer.

The CDR3, as DNA: TGTGCCAGCAACCTTCTAGGGGAGACTGAAAAACTGTTTTTT. Its protein is CASNLLGETEKLFF. The chain joins TRBV6-1 to TRBJ1-4, with a weak D call TRBD1 (5 bases). This CDR3 contains 14 residues. Germline-derived CDR1 and CDR2 are MNHNS and SASEGT. The V end was cut by 7 bases, the J end by 7 bases, with 16 bases between.

This sequence joins TRBV9 and TRBJ2-1; D gene unclear. This CDR3 has 15 residues. V was shortened by 0 bases and J by 7 bases, with 14 bases between the two germline ends. Germline-derived CDR1 and CDR2 are SGDLS and YYNGEE. In DNA, the CDR3 is TGTGCCAGCAGCGTAGGTAACGGAGTATCGAATGAGCAGTTCTTC. Its protein is CASSVGNGVSNEQFF.

The V gene is TRBV4-2, the J gene TRBJ1-5; D is uncertain. The CDR3 runs to 15 residues. Germline V gives CDR1 LGHNA, CDR2 YNFKEQ. With 1 base removed from V and 5 bases from J, the gap between germline ends came to 12 bases. The CDR3 region is CASSQVGGRHQPQHF. CDR3 bases: TGTGCCAGCAGCCAAGTTGGAGGGCGCCATCAGCCCCAGCATTTT.

V and J are TRBV6-4 and TRBJ1-2, with TRBD1 matching 12 bases. The length of the CDR3 is 18 residues. The germline V gene encodes CDR1 MRHNA and CDR2 SNTAGT. The V and J ends lost 7 bases and 4 bases, in that order; junction bases with no gene match: 16. DNA of the CDR3: TGTGCCAGCACGGGACCTGGGACAGGGGGCCCGGAATCCTATGGCTACACCTTC. It encodes CASTGPGTGGPESYGYTF.

The J gene is TRBJ2-7, the V gene TRBV5-8; D perhaps matches TRBD2 (5 bases). The CDR3 sequence is 13 residues long. From germline, CDR1 is SGHTS and CDR2 YDEGEE. Trimming shortened V by 9 bases and J by 1 base, and 14 bases separated the two germline ends. The CDR3 DNA reads as TGTGCCAACCGCCCTCGGGGATCCTACGAGCAGTACTTC. It encodes CANRPRGSYEQYF.

This chain links TRBV7-2 with TRBJ2-7; D is perhaps TRBD1 (6 bases). This CDR3 is built from 15 residues. Germline lookup yields CDR1 SGHTA and CDR2 FQGNSA. The V gene lost 8 bases and the J gene lost 3 bases, with 20 bases spanning the gap. This chain's CDR3 is CASSVYRDIVYEQYF. DNA of the CDR3: TGTGCCAGCTCTGTTTACAGGGATATCGTCTACGAGCAGTACTTC.

This clone was observed a single time. This chain connects TRBV7-3 to TRBJ2-3; 8 nucleotides match TRBD1. The CDR3 is 14 residues long. CDR1 is SGHTA and CDR2 is FQGTGA in the germline V gene. The V and J ends lost 4 bases and 2 bases, in that order; junction bases with no gene match: 2. CDR3 in DNA: TGTGCCAGCAGCTCGACAGGGGCCACAGATACGCAGTATTTT. Its translation is CASSSTGATDTQYF.

V usage is TRBV6-5 and J usage is TRBJ1-3; D is perhaps TRBD1 (5 bases). Trimming took off 11 bases at V and 0 bases at J, with 17 bases between the two ends. The CDR3 is made up of 15 amino acids. Germline V gene sequence: CDR1 MNHEY, CDR2 SVGAGI. The CDR3 nucleotides read TGTGCCGCCCGGGGGGGTACCAGCTCTGGAAACACCATATATTTT. It specifies CAARGGTSSGNTIYF.

V gene TRBV6-5 combines with J gene TRBJ1-2; tentatively, D is TRBD1 (5 bases). CDR1 and CDR2 (germline): MNHEY, SVGAGI. This CDR3 spans 15 amino acids. The ends were cut back, 1 base at V and 2 bases at J, with 11 bases in the middle. The CDR3 protein is CASSYLYTGNYGYTF. CDR3 sequence (DNA): TGTGCCAGCAGTTACTTGTACACAGGCAACTATGGCTACACCTTC.

The chain employs TRBV30 and TRBJ2-2; D is uncertain. Germline CDR1 reads GTSNPN; CDR2 reads SVGIG (reference sequence). The CDR3 has 11 residues. V lost 3 bases, J lost 6 bases, and 5 bases lay in between. CDR3 nucleotides: TGTGCCTGGAGCCCCCCCGGGGAGCTGTTTTTT. Encoded protein: CAWSPPGELFF.

This chain joins TRBV28 and TRBJ2-3, with a weak D call TRBD2 (6 bases). The germline V and J ends were trimmed by 2 bases and 6 bases, with 12 bases remaining between them. Germline CDR1 and CDR2: MDHEN and SYDVKM. The CDR3 consists of 14 residues. CDR3 in amino acids: CASSLAGSGDTQYF. CDR3 bases: TGTGCCAGCAGTTTAGCGGGGTCTGGGGATACGCAGTATTTT.

This sequence joins TRBV27 and TRBJ2-5; no clear D gene. The CDR3 has 15 residues. Trimming left V 4 bases short and J 1 base short, with 13 bases between. Germline CDR1 MNHEY, CDR2 SMNVEV (reference sequence). As DNA, the CDR3 is TGTGCCAGCAGTTCTTACTCCGCCCCCCAAGAGACCCAGTACTTC. It yields the protein CASSSYSAPQETQYF.

The chain recombines TRBV7-9 with TRBJ2-1; D uncertain. CDR3 length: 13 residues. Germline V gene sequence: CDR1 SEHNR, CDR2 FQNEAQ (reference sequence). The V end was cut by 4 bases, the J end by 15 bases, with 19 bases between. The CDR3 DNA follows: TGTGCCAGCAGCTCGATTTATCCCCGTTATACGTTCTTC. Its protein product is CASSSIYPRYTFF. The whole variable domain, filled in from reference TRBV7-9 and TRBJ2-1, reads DTGVSQNPRHKITKRGQNVTFRCDPISEHNRLYWYRQTLGQGPEFLTYFQNEAQLEKSRLLSDRFSAERPKGSFSTLEIQRTEQGDSAMYLCASSSIYPRYTFFGPGTRLTVL.

The J gene is TRBJ2-7, the V gene TRBV9; 8 nucleotides agree with TRBD1. The CDR3 is 14 residues long. Germline loops: CDR1 SGDLS, CDR2 YYNGEE. The V and J ends lost 0 bases and 6 bases, in that order; junction bases with no gene match: 5. The CDR3, as DNA: TGTGCCAGCAGCGTAGCAGACAGGGGAGGCGAGCAGTACTTC. Protein: CASSVADRGGEQYF.

The chain uses TRBV21-1 and TRBJ2-7; no check of the table's D call, TRBD1, against the DNA was made. TRBV21-1 is a documented pseudogene. The CDR3 is 12 residues long. CDR3 loop: CASSKNRGEQYF. In DNA, the CDR3 is TGTGCCAGCAGCAAAAACAGGGGCGAGCAGTACTTC.

This clone was seen a single time. The J gene is TRBJ1-4, the V gene TRBV4-1; 8 bases are a match to TRBD1. The germline CDR1 and CDR2 sequences are MGHRA and YSYEKL. This CDR3 spans 19 amino acids. The junction had 9 bases not matched to a gene; V was cut back by 0 bases and J by 0 bases. DNA of the CDR3: TGCGCCAGCAGCCAAGATGGACAGGGACTGCAAGCAACTAATGAAAAACTGTTTTTT. It yields the protein CASSQDGQGLQATNEKLFF.

The chain recombines TRBV4-3 with TRBJ2-3, with 9 nucleotides matching TRBD2. Germline V CDR1 and CDR2: LGHNA, YSLEER. V lost 8 bases to trimming and J lost 5 bases; unmatched junction nucleotides: 14. The CDR3 contains 16 residues. The CDR3 is CASAEVAGGPIDTQYF. The CDR3 DNA follows: TGCGCCAGCGCGGAGGTGGCGGGAGGGCCGATAGATACGCAGTATTTT.

The chain carries TRBV5-6 and TRBJ2-7; TRBD1 matches 9 bases. The CDR3 spans 15 residues. Germline V gives CDR1 SGHDT, CDR2 YYEEEE. V trimming: 5 bases; J trimming: 1 base; junction bases outside the gene matches: 7. CDR3 coding DNA: TGTGCCAGCAGAGAGCGAGGACAGGGGTCCTACGAGCAGTACTTC. Its translation is CASRERGQGSYEQYF.

This clone was seen a single time. The J gene is TRBJ2-7, the V gene TRBV5-5, with 10 bases identical to TRBD2. CDR3 size: 17 residues. Germline CDR1 reads SGHKS; CDR2 reads YYEKEE (reference sequence). The CDR3 reads CASTSASGSGVSYEQYF. DNA for the CDR3: TGTGCTTCGACCTCGGCTAGCGGGAGTGGAGTCTCCTACGAGCAGTACTTC.

This sequence joins TRBV5-1 and TRBJ2-5; D not certain. V was shortened by 1 base and J by 2 bases, with 6 bases between the two germline ends. This CDR3 comprises 13 residues. Germline V lookup: CDR1 SGHRS, CDR2 YFSETQ. DNA for the CDR3: TGCGCCAGCAGCTTGTATGGGCAAGAGACCCAGTACTTC. Its protein product is CASSLYGQETQYF.

V usage is TRBV5-4 and J usage is TRBJ2-7, with D unresolved. The length of the CDR3 is 14 residues. CDR1 and CDR2 from the germline V gene are SGHNT and YYREEE (reference sequence). V gave up 7 bases and J gave up 3 bases, with 17 bases separating them. The CDR3 sequence: CASRSFGSNYEQYF. The CDR3 nucleotides are TGTGCCAGCCGCAGCTTCGGCAGTAACTACGAGCAGTACTTC. Drawing the rest from reference TRBV5-4 and TRBJ2-7, the complete variable domain is ETGVTQSPTHLIKTRGQQVTLRCSSQSGHNTVSWYQQALGQGPQFIFQYYREEENGRGNFPPRFSGLQFPNYSSELNVNALELDDSALYLCASRSFGSNYEQYFGPGTRLTVT.

The rearrangement uses TRBV4-1 and TRBJ2-2; maybe TRBD2 (6 bases). Trimming took 4 bases from V and 0 from J, leaving 15 bases between them. The germline CDR1 and CDR2 sequences are MGHRA and YSYEKL. There are 17 residues in the CDR3. In DNA form, the CDR3 reads TGCGCCAGCAGCCCCTTAGGGAGGCAATCGAACACCGGGGAGCTGTTTTTT. Translation: CASSPLGRQSNTGELFF.

The CDR3, as DNA: TGTGCCAGCAGCCGGACCGGGACTAGCGGGGGGGGACAGTACTTC. Amino acids: CASSRTGTSGGGQYF. The rearrangement uses TRBV14 and TRBJ2-7; 16 bases agree with TRBD2. Trimming removed 4 bases from V and 10 bases from J; junction bases left unmatched: 7. The CDR3 spans 15 residues. Germline assignment: CDR1 SGHDN and CDR2 FVKESK.

This chain connects TRBV7-9 to TRBJ1-1; D gene uncertain. CDR1 and CDR2 from the germline V gene are SEHNR and FQNEAQ (reference sequence). The CDR3 sequence is 10 residues long. V lost 11 bases and J 6 bases, leaving 10 bases between the germline ends. The CDR3 protein is CAFGVAEAFF. The CDR3 region has the DNA TGTGCCTTTGGGGTAGCTGAAGCTTTCTTT.

The CDR3 DNA sequence: TGTGCCAGCAGAGACAGGTCTGAAATCACCGGGGAGCTGTTTTTT. This sequence encodes CASRDRSEITGELFF. The chain combines TRBV28 with TRBJ2-2; a weak D match, TRBD1 (6 bases). Trimming pared 6 bases from V and 4 bases from J, leaving 15 bases between. CDR1 MDHEN and CDR2 SYDVKM come from the germline V gene. There are 15 residues in the CDR3.

This rearrangement joins TRBV7-9 to TRBJ2-1; 14 nucleotides align to TRBD2. Germline lookup yields CDR1 SEHNR and CDR2 FQNEAQ (reference sequence). The CDR3 totals 15 residues. V was clipped by 5 bases and J by 7 bases; unmatched bases: 4. The CDR3 region is CASSMRTSGRNEQFF. DNA of the CDR3: TGTGCCAGCAGCATGAGGACTAGCGGGAGGAATGAGCAGTTCTTC.

V and J are TRBV9 and TRBJ1-1; tentatively, D is TRBD1 (5 bases). V lost 3 bases to trimming and J lost 5 bases, with 11 bases between them. This CDR3 comprises 13 residues. CDR1 SGDLS and CDR2 YYNGEE come from the germline V gene. CDR3 DNA: TGTGCCAGCAGCGGTGGGGGGACGACTGAAGCTTTCTTT. Residues: CASSGGGTTEAFF.

The rearrangement joins TRBV27 to TRBJ2-7; D unresolved. CDR3 length: 14 amino acids. Germline-derived CDR1 and CDR2 are MNHEY and SMNVEV (reference sequence). The V gene lost 4 bases and the J gene lost 0 bases, with 10 bases spanning the gap. CDR3 nucleotide sequence: TGTGCCAGCAGTTGGTCCGCAGACTCCTACGAGCAGTACTTC. It is translated as CASSWSADSYEQYF.